Below are 11 T cell receptor beta chains sequenced from a single sample in a study of blood T cell repertoires in COVID-19. The method was immunoSEQ multiplex PCR; TCRdb's version includes in-frame clones alone and lacks a portion of them. This sample has about 270,000 clones; more than 65% occur once, and the top ten carry around 2.9%. The material sequenced was peripheral blood. These TCRs come from a woman aged 18-29 years with acute or convalescent COVID-19.

This chain connects TRBV4-3 to TRBJ2-5; 14 positions agree with TRBD2. V lost 1 base, J lost 5 bases, and 9 bases stayed unmatched. Germline CDR1 is LGHNA and CDR2 is YSLEER. The CDR3 totals 18 residues. CDR3 loop: CASSQALGTSGGRETQYF. In nucleotides, the CDR3 is TGCGCCAGCAGCCAAGCCCTCGGGACTAGCGGGGGCCGGGAGACCCAGTACTTC.

V and J are TRBV28 and TRBJ2-1; D is perhaps TRBD2 (5 bases). Trimming left V 5 bases short and J 4 bases short, with 18 bases between. Germline assignment: CDR1 MDHEN and CDR2 SYDVKM. The CDR3 is 16 residues long. CDR3 amino acids: CASSPPTGGSYNEQFF. CDR3 sequence (DNA): TGTGCCAGCAGTCCCCCGACTGGCGGGTCTTACAATGAGCAGTTCTTC.

The chain joins TRBV5-1 to TRBJ2-2; possibly TRBD2 for D (6 bases). This CDR3 contains 14 residues. CDR1 is SGHRS and CDR2 is YFSETQ in the germline V gene. Trimming took off 6 bases at V and 4 bases at J, with 13 bases between the two ends. In DNA form, the CDR3 reads TGCGCCAGCACGGGCGGGATCCGCACCGGGGAGCTGTTTTTT. Protein product: CASTGGIRTGELFF.

The chain uses TRBV6-5 and TRBJ1-3, with a possible D match to TRBD1 (5 bases). Per the germline V gene, CDR1 is MNHEY and CDR2 is SVGAGI. V gave up 4 bases and J gave up 4 bases, with 14 bases separating them. The CDR3 spans 15 residues. The CDR3 DNA follows: TGTGCCAGCAGTTCCCTACAGGATTACGGAAACACCATATATTTT. It codes for CASSSLQDYGNTIYF.

The chain employs TRBV29-1 and TRBJ1-2; D gene ambiguous. The germline gives CDR1 SQVTM, CDR2 ANQGSEA. The CDR3 runs 11 residues. Trimming removed 4 bases at V and 6 bases at J, with 9 bases between. CDR3 protein: CSVGREDGYTF. In DNA form, the CDR3 reads TGCAGCGTTGGACGGGAGGATGGCTACACCTTC.

The chain employs TRBV29-1 and TRBJ2-5, with TRBD1 matching over 7 bases. The CDR3 spans 15 residues. CDR1 is SQVTM, CDR2 ANQGSEA, per germline. Losses at the gene ends were 4 bases for V and 5 bases for J; bases not matched to a gene: 13. The CDR3 spells CSVVSPDRPEETQYF. Written as DNA, the CDR3 is TGCAGCGTTGTGTCCCCGGACAGGCCGGAGGAGACCCAGTACTTC.

Only one count was recorded for this clone. The V call is TRBV7-6, the J call TRBJ2-5; 10 bases are shared with TRBD2. Trimming cost V 3 bases and J 7 bases; bases outside gene matches: 8. Germline V lookup: CDR1 SGHVS, CDR2 FNYEAQ. The CDR3 runs 15 residues. The CDR3 is CASSFRLAGAGTQYF. In nucleotides, the CDR3 is TGTGCCAGCAGCTTTAGGCTAGCGGGAGCGGGGACCCAGTACTTC.

This clone was seen a few times. The chain uses TRBV5-1 and TRBJ2-1; 10 bases are a match to TRBD2. J gave up 4 bases and V 0 bases, and 4 bases lay outside the gene matches. The CDR3 is 16 amino acids. Germline lookup yields CDR1 SGHRS and CDR2 YFSETQ. Here the CDR3 reads CASSLDLAGVYNEQFF. The CDR3 nucleotides read TGCGCCAGCAGCTTGGACCTAGCGGGAGTATACAATGAGCAGTTCTTC. The complete variable domain, with remaining parts taken from reference TRBV5-1 and TRBJ2-1, reads KAGVTQTPRYLIKTRGQQVTLSCSPISGHRSVSWYQQTPGQGLQFLFEYFSETQRNKGNFPGRFSGRQFSNSRSEMNVSTLELGDSALYLCASSLDLAGVYNEQFFGPGTRLTVL.

V usage is TRBV18 and J usage is TRBJ1-6, with 7 bases fitting TRBD1. The CDR3 length is 15 residues. Germline lookup yields CDR1 KGHSH and CDR2 LQKENI. V lost 1 base to trimming and J lost 7 bases; unmatched junction nucleotides: 4. The CDR3 is CASSPQTGLNSPLHF. The DNA for the CDR3 is TGTGCCAGCTCACCACAGACAGGGTTAAATTCACCCCTCCACTTT.

The chain uses TRBV2 and TRBJ1-3; TRBD1 might be the D (6 bases). Germline CDR1 reads SNHLY; CDR2 reads FYNNEI. V dropped 2 bases and J dropped 0 bases, with 8 bases sitting between them. The CDR3 is made up of 15 amino acids. The CDR3 loop reads CASSEQGHSGNTIYF. Written as DNA, the CDR3 is TGTGCCAGCAGTGAACAGGGACACTCTGGAAACACCATATATTTT.

CDR3 DNA: TGTGCCAGTAGTATCCCGGGACAAGTCTCTAAAGGCTATAATTCACCCCTCCACTTT. It translates to CASSIPGQVSKGYNSPLHF. V and J are TRBV19 and TRBJ1-6; the D gene is possibly TRBD1 (6 bases). Per germline, CDR1 LNHDA and CDR2 SQIVND (reference sequence). The CDR3 extends over 19 amino acids. V was trimmed by 3 bases and J by 3 bases, leaving 21 bases between them.